This TCR beta chain originates from a study of blood T cell repertoires in COVID-19. Study information: COVID-19 samples collected from the United States, Italy and Spain covered acute and convalescent phases. Sources were T cells, B-cell-depleted T cells, or PBMCs; the material itself was cDNA or gDNA.

The CDR3 contains 16 residues. Germline assignment: CDR1 SGHRS and CDR2 YFSETQ. V lost 1 base and J lost 6; bases outside the gene matches: 11. Original handling: The assay estimated nucleated cells by amplifying reference gene primers. The protocol was immunoSEQ multiplex PCR, while the TCRdb copy is restricted to in-frame clones and leaves out a portion. From that table come the V and J calls and clone size; the DNA was used to work out D and trimming. The sample carries about 300,000 clones, about 91% recorded once. This clone has more than one count but fewer than ten. Material for sequencing was peripheral blood. The TCR was taken from a woman in her twenties or thirties who had recovered from COVID-19. The chain couples TRBV5-1 to TRBJ2-3; 7 bases match TRBD2. CDR3 in DNA: TGCGCCAGCAGCTTGATAAGCGGGGAGATGCTGGATACGCAGTATTTT. This translates into CASSLISGEMLDTQYF.